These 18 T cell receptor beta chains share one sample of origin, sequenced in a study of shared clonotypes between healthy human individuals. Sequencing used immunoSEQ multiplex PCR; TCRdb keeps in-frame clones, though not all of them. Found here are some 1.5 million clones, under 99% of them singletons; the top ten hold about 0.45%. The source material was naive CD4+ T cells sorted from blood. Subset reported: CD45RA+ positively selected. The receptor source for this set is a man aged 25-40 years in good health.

CDR3 nucleotide sequence: TGTGCCAGCAGCCGACAGGGAACTCTCAATCAGCCCCAGCATTTT. Translating it yields CASSRQGTLNQPQHF. J is TRBJ1-5 and V is TRBV2, with 7 nucleotides matching TRBD1. The V gene's germline CDR1 is SNHLY and CDR2 FYNNEI. Germline trimming cut 6 bases from V and 3 bases from J; bases unmatched to any gene: 8. The CDR3 is 15 amino acids.

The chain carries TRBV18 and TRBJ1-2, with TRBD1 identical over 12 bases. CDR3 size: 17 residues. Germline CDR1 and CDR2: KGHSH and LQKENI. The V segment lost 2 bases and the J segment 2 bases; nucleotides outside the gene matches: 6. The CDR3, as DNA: TGTGCCAGCTCACCATCGGGACAGGGGGCCCGAAACTATGGCTACACCTTC. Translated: CASSPSGQGARNYGYTF. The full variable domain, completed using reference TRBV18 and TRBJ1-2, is NAGVMQNPRHLVRRRGQEARLRCSPMKGHSHVYWYRQLPEEGLKFMVYLQKENIIDESGMPKERFSAEFPKEGPSILRIQQVVRGDSAAYFCASSPSGQGARNYGYTFGSGTRLTVV.

This CDR3 is CASSAEKNIQYF. The CDR3 DNA follows: TGCGCCAGCAGCGCGGAAAAAAACATTCAGTACTTC. The V gene is TRBV5-1, the J gene TRBJ2-4, with no clear D. Germline CDR1 and CDR2: SGHRS and YFSETQ. The CDR3 length is 12 residues. V gave up 4 bases and J gave up 4 bases, with 6 bases separating them.

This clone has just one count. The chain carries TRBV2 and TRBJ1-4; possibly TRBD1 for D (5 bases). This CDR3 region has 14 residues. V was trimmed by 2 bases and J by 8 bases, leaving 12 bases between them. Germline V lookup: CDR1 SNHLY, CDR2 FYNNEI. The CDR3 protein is CASSEQGLREKLFF. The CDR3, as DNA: TGTGCCAGCAGTGAACAGGGTTTGAGGGAAAAACTGTTTTTT.

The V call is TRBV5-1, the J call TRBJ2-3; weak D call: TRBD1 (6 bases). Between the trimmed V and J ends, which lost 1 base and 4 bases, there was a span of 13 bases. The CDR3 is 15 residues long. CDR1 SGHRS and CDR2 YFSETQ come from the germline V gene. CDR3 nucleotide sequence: TGCGCCAGCAGCTTGAGGCAGGGGACGGCAGATACGCAGTATTTT. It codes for CASSLRQGTADTQYF. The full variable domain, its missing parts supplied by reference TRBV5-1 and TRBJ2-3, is KAGVTQTPRYLIKTRGQQVTLSCSPISGHRSVSWYQQTPGQGLQFLFEYFSETQRNKGNFPGRFSGRQFSNSRSEMNVSTLELGDSALYLCASSLRQGTADTQYFGPGTRLTVL.

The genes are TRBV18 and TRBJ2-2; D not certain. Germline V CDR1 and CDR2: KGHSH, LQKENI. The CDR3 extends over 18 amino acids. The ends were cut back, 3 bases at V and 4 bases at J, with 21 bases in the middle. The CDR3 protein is CASSPGESSQAVTGELFF. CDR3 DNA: TGTGCCAGCTCACCTGGTGAGTCATCGCAGGCTGTCACCGGGGAGCTGTTTTTT.

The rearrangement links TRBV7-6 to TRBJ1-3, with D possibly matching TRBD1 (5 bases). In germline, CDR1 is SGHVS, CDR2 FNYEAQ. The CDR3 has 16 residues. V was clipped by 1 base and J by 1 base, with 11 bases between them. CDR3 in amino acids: CASSLVQARSGNTIYF. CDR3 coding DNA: TGTGCCAGCAGCTTAGTACAGGCCCGATCTGGAAACACCATATATTTT.

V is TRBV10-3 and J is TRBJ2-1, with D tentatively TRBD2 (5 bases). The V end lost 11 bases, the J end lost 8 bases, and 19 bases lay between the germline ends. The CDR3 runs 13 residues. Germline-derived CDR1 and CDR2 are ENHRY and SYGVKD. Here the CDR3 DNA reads TGTGCCTCGAACGGGGTGGATGGGGATGAGCAGTTCTTC. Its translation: CASNGVDGDEQFF.

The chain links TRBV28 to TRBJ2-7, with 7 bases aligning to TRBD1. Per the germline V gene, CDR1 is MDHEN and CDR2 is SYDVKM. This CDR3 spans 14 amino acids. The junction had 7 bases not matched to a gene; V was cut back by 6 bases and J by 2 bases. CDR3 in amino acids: CASRTGQVAYEQYF. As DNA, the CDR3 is TGTGCCAGCAGAACCGGACAGGTTGCCTACGAGCAGTACTTC.

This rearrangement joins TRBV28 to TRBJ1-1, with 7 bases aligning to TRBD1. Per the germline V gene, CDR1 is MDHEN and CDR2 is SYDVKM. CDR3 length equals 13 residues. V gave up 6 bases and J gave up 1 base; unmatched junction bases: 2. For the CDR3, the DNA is TGTGCCAGCAGACACAGGGGGAACACTGAAGCTTTCTTT. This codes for CASRHRGNTEAFF. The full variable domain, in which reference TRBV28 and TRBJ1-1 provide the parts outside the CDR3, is DVKVTQSSRYLVKRTGEKVFLECVQDMDHENMFWYRQDPGLGLRLIYFSYDVKMKEKGDIPEGYSVSREKKERFSLILESASTNQTSMYLCASRHRGNTEAFFGQGTRLTVV.

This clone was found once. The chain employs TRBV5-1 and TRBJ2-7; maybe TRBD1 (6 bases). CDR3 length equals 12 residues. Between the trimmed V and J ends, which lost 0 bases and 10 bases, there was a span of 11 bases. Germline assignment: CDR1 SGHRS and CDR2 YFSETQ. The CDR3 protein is CASSLGAGVQYF. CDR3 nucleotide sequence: TGCGCCAGCAGCTTGGGAGCAGGGGTCCAGTACTTC.

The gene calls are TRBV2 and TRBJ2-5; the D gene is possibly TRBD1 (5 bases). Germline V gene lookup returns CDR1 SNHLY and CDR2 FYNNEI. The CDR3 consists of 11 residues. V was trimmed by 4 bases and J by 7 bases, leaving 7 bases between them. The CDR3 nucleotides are TGTGCCAGCAGTGGTAGGGGGACCCAGTACTTC. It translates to CASSGRGTQYF.

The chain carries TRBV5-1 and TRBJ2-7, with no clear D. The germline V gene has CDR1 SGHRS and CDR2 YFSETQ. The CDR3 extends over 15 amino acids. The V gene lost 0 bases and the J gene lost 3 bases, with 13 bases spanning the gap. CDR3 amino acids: CASSLEATTRYEQYF. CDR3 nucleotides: TGCGCCAGCAGCTTGGAAGCTACCACACGCTACGAGCAGTACTTC.

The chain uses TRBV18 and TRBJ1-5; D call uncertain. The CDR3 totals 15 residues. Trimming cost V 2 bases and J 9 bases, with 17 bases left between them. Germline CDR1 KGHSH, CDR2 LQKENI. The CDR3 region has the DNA TGTGCCAGCTCACCAGGGGAGTTTGCCGGGCCGCCCCAGCATTTT. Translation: CASSPGEFAGPPQHF.

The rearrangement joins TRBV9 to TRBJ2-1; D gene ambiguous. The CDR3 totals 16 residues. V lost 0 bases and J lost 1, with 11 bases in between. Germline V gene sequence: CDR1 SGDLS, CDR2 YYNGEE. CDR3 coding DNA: TGTGCCAGCAGCGTAGGAGCTATCTATTCCTACAATGAGCAGTTCTTC. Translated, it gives CASSVGAIYSYNEQFF.

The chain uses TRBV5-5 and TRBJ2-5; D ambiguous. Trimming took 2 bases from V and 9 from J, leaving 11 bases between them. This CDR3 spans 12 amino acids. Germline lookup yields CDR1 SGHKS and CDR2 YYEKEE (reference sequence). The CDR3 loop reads CASSFSLRAQYF. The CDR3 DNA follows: TGTGCCAGCAGCTTTAGTCTTCGAGCCCAGTACTTC.

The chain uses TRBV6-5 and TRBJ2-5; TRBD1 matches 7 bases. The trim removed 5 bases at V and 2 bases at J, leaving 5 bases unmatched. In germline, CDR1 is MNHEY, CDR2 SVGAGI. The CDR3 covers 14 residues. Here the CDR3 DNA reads TGTGCCAGCAGTCGGGACAGAGCACAAGAGACCCAGTACTTC. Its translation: CASSRDRAQETQYF.

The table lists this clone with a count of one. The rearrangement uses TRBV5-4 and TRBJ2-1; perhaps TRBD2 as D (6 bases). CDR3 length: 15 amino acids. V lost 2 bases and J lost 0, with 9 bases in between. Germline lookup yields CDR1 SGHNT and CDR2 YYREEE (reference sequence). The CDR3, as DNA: TGTGCCAGCAGCTTCCGGGAGAGCTCCTACAATGAGCAGTTCTTC. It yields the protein CASSFRESSYNEQFF.